The clone carrying this T cell receptor beta chain was detected only a few times. The target antigen is unknown. This entry is derived from a study of CD8 T cells in ankylosing spondylitis. In germline, CDR1 is DFQATT, CDR2 SNEGSKA (reference sequence). J was trimmed by 0 bases and V by 6 bases; bases with no gene match: 14. CDR3 length: 17 amino acids. Findings and caveats of the study: As reported, disease-linked clones showed significant enrichment in matched ankylosing spondylitis synovial fluid. Blood of patients with ankylosing spondylitis appeared to be characterized by a TCR beta motif of eight or nine highly homologous variants.

Quantitative barcoded 5'-RACE was used to prepare TCR beta libraries. TCRdb reanalysed the 5' RACE reads using MiXCR and keeps one entry per CDR3 protein. There are about 240,000 distinct CDR3 sequences in the sample; around 9.2% occur only once, and nearly 7% lies in the top ten. Sequencing used blood, either unsorted or a sorted T cell fraction (not recorded which). The chain is built from TRBV20-1 and TRBJ2-4; 7 nucleotides align to TRBD2. The source of this sequence is a male donor with ankylosing spondylitis or in good health (not recorded which). CDR3 sequence (DNA): TGCAGTGCCAACACAGTAGCGGGCGGGGGAGCCAAAAACATTCAGTACTTC. This encodes CSANTVAGGGAKNIQYF.